This T cell receptor beta chain came from a study of T cell responses to AZD1222 COVID-19 vaccine. Clones were sequenced by immunoSEQ multiplex PCR, and TCRdb holds only the in-frame ones, with some missing. Of about 180,000 clones listed, around 93% are singletons. CDR3 length: 14 residues. Germline-derived CDR1 and CDR2 are SGHRS and YFSETQ. Trimming stripped 3 bases from V and 5 bases from J, with 11 bases between. The source of this sequence is an adult in good health. The V call is TRBV5-1, the J call TRBJ1-4; perhaps TRBD1 as D (5 bases). The specimen comprised peripheral blood, sampled on day 0 of AZD1222 vaccination. CDR3 nucleotide sequence: TGCGCCAGCAGCTCAGGGACGGCAAATGAAAAACTGTTTTTT. Its translation is CASSSGTANEKLFF.